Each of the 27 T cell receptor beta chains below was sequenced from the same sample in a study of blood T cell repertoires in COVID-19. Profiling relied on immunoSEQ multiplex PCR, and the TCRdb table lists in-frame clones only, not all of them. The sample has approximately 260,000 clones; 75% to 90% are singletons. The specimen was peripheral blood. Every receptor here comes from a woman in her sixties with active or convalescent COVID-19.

CDR3 amino acids: CASSSFGVKGAVYEQYF. The CDR3 bases are TGTGCCAGCAGCTCCTTCGGGGTAAAGGGGGCTGTCTACGAGCAGTACTTC. The V gene is TRBV7-9, the J gene TRBJ2-7, with TRBD1 identical over 7 bases. Unmatched junction bases numbered 15, after V lost 4 bases and J lost 3 bases. Germline V gene sequence: CDR1 SEHNR, CDR2 FQNEAQ (reference sequence). The CDR3 runs 17 residues.

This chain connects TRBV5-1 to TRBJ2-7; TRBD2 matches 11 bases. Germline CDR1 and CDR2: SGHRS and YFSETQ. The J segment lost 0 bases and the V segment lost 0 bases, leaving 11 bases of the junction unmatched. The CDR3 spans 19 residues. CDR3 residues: CASSLAGLRLAGISYEQYF. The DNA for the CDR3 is TGCGCCAGCAGCTTGGCCGGGCTGAGACTAGCGGGGATCTCCTACGAGCAGTACTTC.

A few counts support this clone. CDR3 nucleotide sequence: TGTGCCAGCAGCTTTATTACTAGCGGGGGGGCCGTGAATGAGCAGTTCTTC. Encoded protein: CASSFITSGGAVNEQFF. This chain uses TRBV5-8 with TRBJ2-1; 13 positions agree with TRBD2. Trimming took 2 bases from V and 7 from J; bases not matched to a gene: 9. Germline V lookup: CDR1 SGHTS, CDR2 YDEGEE. The CDR3 is 17 amino acids.

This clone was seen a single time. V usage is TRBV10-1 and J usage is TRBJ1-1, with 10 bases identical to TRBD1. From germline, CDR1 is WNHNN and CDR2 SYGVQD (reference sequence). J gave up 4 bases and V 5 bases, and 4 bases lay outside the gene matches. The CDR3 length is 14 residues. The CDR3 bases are TGCGCCAGCAGTCCTCGGACAGGGGGCACTGAAGCTTTCTTT. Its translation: CASSPRTGGTEAFF.

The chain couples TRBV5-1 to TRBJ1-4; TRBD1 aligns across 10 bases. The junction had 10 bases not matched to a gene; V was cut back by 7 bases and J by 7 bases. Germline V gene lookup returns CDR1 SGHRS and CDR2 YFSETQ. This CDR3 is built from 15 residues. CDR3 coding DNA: TGCGCCAGCCGAGCCGGGACAGGGGAAAGTGAAAAACTGTTTTTT. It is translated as CASRAGTGESEKLFF.

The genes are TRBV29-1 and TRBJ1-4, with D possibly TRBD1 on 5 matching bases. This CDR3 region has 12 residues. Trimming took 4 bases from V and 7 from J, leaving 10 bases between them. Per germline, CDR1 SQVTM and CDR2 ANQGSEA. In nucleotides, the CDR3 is TGCAGCGTTGTGGATCAGGGTGAAAAACTGTTTTTT. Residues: CSVVDQGEKLFF.

The CDR3: CASSSLAGTEAFF. DNA for the CDR3: TGTGCCAGCAGTTCACTCGCGGGCACTGAAGCTTTCTTT. The rearrangement uses TRBV6-6 and TRBJ1-1; D is uncertain. Germline V gene data show CDR1 as MNHNY and CDR2 as SVGAGI (reference sequence). V was cut by 4 bases and J by 4 bases, with 10 bases left in between. This CDR3 has 13 residues.

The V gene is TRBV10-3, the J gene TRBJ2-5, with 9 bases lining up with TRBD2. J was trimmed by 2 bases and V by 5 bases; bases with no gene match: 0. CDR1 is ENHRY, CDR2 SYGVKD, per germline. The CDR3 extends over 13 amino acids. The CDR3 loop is CAISLAGQETQYF. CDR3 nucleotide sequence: TGTGCCATCAGTCTAGCGGGGCAAGAGACCCAGTACTTC.

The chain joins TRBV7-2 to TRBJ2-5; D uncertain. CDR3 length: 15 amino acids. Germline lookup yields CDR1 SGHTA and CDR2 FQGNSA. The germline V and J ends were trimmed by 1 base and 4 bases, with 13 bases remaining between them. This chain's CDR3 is CASSLGAASRETQYF. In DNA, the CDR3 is TGTGCCAGCAGCTTAGGGGCAGCATCAAGAGAGACCCAGTACTTC.

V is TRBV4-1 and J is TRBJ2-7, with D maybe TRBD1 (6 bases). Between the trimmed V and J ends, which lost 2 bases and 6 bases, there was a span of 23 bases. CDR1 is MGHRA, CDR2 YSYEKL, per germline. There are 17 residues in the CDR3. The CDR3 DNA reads TGCGCCAGCAGCCAACAAGATCTGGTTTACAGGGATCCCGAGCAGTACTTC. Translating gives CASSQQDLVYRDPEQYF.

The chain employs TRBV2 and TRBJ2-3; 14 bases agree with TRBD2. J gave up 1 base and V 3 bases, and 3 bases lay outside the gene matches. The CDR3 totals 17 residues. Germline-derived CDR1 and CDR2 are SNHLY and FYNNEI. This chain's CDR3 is CASSDPTSGGGTDTQYF. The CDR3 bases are TGTGCCAGCAGTGACCCGACTAGCGGGGGGGGCACAGATACGCAGTATTTT.

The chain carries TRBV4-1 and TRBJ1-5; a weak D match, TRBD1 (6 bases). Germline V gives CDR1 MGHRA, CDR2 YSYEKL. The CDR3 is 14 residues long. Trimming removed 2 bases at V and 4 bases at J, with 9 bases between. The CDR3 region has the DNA TGCGCCAGCAGCCAATGGACAGATAATCAGCCCCAGCATTTT. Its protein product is CASSQWTDNQPQHF.

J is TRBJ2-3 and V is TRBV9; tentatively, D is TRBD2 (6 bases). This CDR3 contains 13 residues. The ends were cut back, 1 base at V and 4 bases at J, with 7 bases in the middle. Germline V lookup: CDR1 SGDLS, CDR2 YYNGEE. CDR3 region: CASSVSGADTQYF. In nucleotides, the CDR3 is TGTGCCAGCAGCGTATCGGGGGCAGATACGCAGTATTTT.

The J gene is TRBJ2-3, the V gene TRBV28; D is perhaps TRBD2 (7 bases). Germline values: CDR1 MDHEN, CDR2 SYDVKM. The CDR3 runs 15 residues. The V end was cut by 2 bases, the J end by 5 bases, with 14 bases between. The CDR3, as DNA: TGTGCCAGCAGTTTACGGGGGCCGGGGGGAGATACGCAGTATTTT. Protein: CASSLRGPGGDTQYF.

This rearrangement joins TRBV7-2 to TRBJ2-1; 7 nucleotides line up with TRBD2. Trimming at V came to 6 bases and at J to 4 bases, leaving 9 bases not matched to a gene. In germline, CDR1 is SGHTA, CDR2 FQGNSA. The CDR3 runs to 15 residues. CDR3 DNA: TGTGCCAGCAGGACCTCTAGCGGATATTACAATGAGCAGTTCTTC. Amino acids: CASRTSSGYYNEQFF.

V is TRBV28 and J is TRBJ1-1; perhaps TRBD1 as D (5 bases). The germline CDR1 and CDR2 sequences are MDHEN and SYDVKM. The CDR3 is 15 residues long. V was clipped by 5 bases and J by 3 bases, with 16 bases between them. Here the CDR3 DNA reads TGTGCCAGCAGTCAGACCGACAGTGGGGACACTGAAGCTTTCTTT. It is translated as CASSQTDSGDTEAFF.

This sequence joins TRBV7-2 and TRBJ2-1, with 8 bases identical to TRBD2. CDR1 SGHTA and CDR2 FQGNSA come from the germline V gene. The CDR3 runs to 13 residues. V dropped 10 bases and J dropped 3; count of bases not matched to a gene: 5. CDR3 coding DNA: TGTGCCACCCATGCGGGGGGCTACAATGAGCAGTTCTTC. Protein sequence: CATHAGGYNEQFF.

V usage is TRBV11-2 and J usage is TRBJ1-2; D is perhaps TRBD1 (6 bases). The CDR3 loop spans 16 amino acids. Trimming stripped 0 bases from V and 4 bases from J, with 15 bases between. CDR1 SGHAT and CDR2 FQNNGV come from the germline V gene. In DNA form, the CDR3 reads TGTGCCAGCAGCTTAGATCGACCAGGGGCGCTCTATGGCTACACCTTC. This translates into CASSLDRPGALYGYTF.

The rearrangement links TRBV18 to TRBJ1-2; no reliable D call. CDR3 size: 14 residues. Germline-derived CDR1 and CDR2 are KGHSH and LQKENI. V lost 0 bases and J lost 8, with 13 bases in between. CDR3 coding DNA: TGTGCCAGCTCACCACCGAGCCGTGGAGGGGGCTACACCTTC. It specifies CASSPPSRGGGYTF.

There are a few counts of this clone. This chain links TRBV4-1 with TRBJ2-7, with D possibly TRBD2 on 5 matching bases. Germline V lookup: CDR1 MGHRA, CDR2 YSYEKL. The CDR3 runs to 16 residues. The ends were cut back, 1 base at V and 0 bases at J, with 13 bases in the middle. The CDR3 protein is CASSQVYGMHSYEQYF. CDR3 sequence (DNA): TGCGCCAGCAGCCAAGTTTACGGGATGCACTCCTACGAGCAGTACTTC.

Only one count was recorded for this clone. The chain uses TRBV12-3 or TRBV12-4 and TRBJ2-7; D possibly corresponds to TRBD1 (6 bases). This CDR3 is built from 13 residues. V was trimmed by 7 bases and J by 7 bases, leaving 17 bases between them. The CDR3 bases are TGTGCCAGCACCACGGGACACGCTTTGGAGCAGTACTTC. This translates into CASTTGHALEQYF.

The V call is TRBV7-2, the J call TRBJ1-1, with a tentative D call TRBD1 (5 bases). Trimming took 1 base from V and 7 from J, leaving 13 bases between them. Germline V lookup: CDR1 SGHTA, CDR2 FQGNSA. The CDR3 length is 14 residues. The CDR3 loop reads CASSLVQGMGEAFF. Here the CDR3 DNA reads TGTGCCAGCAGCTTAGTTCAGGGAATGGGTGAAGCTTTCTTT.

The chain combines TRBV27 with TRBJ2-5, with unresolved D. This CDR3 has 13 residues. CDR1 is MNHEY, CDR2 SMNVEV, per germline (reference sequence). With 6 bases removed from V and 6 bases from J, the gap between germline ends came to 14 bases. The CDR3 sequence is CASRPVSSQTQYF. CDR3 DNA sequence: TGTGCCAGCAGACCAGTCTCATCTCAGACCCAGTACTTC.

The chain's CDR3 is CASSPAGTGCSPLHF. In nucleotides, the CDR3 is TGTGCCAGCAGCCCGGCAGGGACAGGGTGCTCACCCCTCCACTTT. The chain employs TRBV7-9 and TRBJ1-6; 9 bases are a match to TRBD1. V gave up 5 bases and J gave up 10 bases; unmatched junction bases: 9. The CDR3 spans 15 residues. Germline CDR1 SEHNR, CDR2 FQNEAQ (reference sequence).

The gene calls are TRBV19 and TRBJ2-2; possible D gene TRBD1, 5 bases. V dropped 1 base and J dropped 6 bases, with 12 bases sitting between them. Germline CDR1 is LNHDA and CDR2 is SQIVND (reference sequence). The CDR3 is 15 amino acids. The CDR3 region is CASSIGAGLSGELFF. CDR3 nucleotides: TGTGCCAGTAGTATAGGGGCAGGGCTATCCGGGGAGCTGTTTTTT. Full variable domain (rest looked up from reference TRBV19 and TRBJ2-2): DGGITQSPKYLFRKEGQNVTLSCEQNLNHDAMYWYRQDPGQGLRLIYYSQIVNDFQKGDIAEGYSVSREKKESFPLTVTSAQKNPTAFYLCASSIGAGLSGELFFGEGSRLTVL.

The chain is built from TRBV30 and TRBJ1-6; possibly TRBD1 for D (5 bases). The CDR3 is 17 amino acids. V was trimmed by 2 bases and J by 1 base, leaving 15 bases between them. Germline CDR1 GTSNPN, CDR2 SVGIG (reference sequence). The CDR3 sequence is CAWSSPTGGSYNSPLHF. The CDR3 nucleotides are TGTGCCTGGAGTTCTCCTACGGGGGGGTCCTATAATTCACCCCTCCACTTT.

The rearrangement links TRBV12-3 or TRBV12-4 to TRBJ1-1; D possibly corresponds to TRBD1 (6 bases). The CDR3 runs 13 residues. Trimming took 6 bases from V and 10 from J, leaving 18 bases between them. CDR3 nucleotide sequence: TGTGCCAGCAGGCCGAGGGGGTTCAGAAGAGCTTTCTTT. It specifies CASRPRGFRRAFF.